This is a list of T cell receptor beta chains from one sample in a study of shared clonotypes between healthy human individuals. Sequencing was performed with immunoSEQ multiplex PCR; in TCRdb, only in-frame clones are kept and a portion is missing. The sample shows more than 2,000,000 clones, over 85% of them seen only once. Sequenced input: naive CD4+ T cells from PBMCs. These receptors came from a man between 18 and 35 years old in good health. Some clones in this sample may be carry-over from other donors' samples. Both conserved end residues are part of each CDR3. The D gene is left open where the match is weak. Clone size is shown for a subset of rows, as once, few, many or a class of expanded clone.

size	V	D	J	CDR3	DNA
.	TRBV4-1	.	TRBJ2-5	CASSQDWARGGQETQYF	TGCGCCAGCAGCCAAGATTGGGCGAGAGGGGGGCAAGAGACCCAGTACTTC
.	TRBV2	.	TRBJ1-3	CASTQGSGNTIYF	TGTGCCAGCACCCAGGGCTCTGGAAACACCATATATTTT
.	TRBV10-3	TRBD2	TRBJ2-1	CATSRPGLADNEQFF	TGTGCCACGAGTAGGCCGGGACTAGCGGACAATGAGCAGTTCTTC
.	TRBV4-1	.	TRBJ1-3	CASSQGIGGLGNTIYF	TGCGCCAGCAGCCAAGGCATTGGGGGCCTTGGAAACACCATATATTTT
.	TRBV6-6	.	TRBJ2-5	CASSRGQETQYF	TGTGCCAGCAGTAGGGGCCAAGAGACCCAGTACTTC
.	TRBV2	.	TRBJ1-5	CASSETGQRNQPQHF	TGTGCCAGCAGTGAAACGGGGCAGCGCAATCAGCCCCAGCATTTT
.	TRBV5-1	TRBD2	TRBJ2-1	CASSGVSGRAFGEQFF	TGCGCCAGCAGCGGCGTTAGCGGGAGGGCTTTCGGTGAGCAGTTCTTC
few	TRBV5-4	.	TRBJ1-1	CASSQGGTEAFF	TGTGCCAGCAGTCAGGGCGGCACTGAAGCTTTCTTT
.	TRBV5-4	TRBD2	TRBJ2-7	CASSPPGQRLAGVPYEQYF	TGTGCCAGCAGCCCCCCGGGACAGAGACTAGCGGGAGTTCCCTACGAGCAGTACTTC
.	TRBV4-2	TRBD2	TRBJ2-2	CASSHGTSGSTGELFF	TGTGCCAGCAGCCACGGGACTAGCGGGAGTACCGGGGAGCTGTTTTTT
.	TRBV2	TRBD2	TRBJ2-5	CASSDWPSGSGTQYF	TGTGCCAGCAGTGATTGGCCTAGCGGGAGTGGGACCCAGTACTTC
.	TRBV28	.	TRBJ2-3	CASSLWTVSTDTQYF	TGTGCCAGCAGTTTATGGACAGTTAGCACAGATACGCAGTATTTT
.	TRBV5-1	.	TRBJ1-2	CASSLETGRWHGYTF	TGCGCCAGCAGCTTGGAAACAGGGAGGTGGCATGGCTACACCTTC
.	TRBV19	.	TRBJ2-1	CASSRTAGREGNEQFF	TGTGCCAGTAGTAGAACAGCCGGGAGAGAAGGCAATGAGCAGTTCTTC
.	TRBV7-9	.	TRBJ1-5	CASSLGWGDGNQPQHF	TGTGCCAGCAGCTTAGGTTGGGGGGATGGCAATCAGCCCCAGCATTTT
.	TRBV9	TRBD1	TRBJ1-4	CASSPMTGENEKLFF	TGTGCCAGCAGCCCCATGACAGGGGAAAATGAAAAACTGTTTTTT
.	TRBV28	TRBD1	TRBJ2-5	CASSSNSWADRDQETQYF	TGTGCCAGCAGTTCTAACTCATGGGCGGACAGGGATCAAGAGACCCAGTACTTC
.	TRBV9	.	TRBJ2-2	CASSPQSANTGELFF	TGTGCCAGCAGCCCTCAGTCCGCGAACACCGGGGAGCTGTTTTTT
.	TRBV5-1	.	TRBJ2-7	CASSLMGSSGTYEQYF	TGCGCCAGCAGCTTGATGGGGAGTAGCGGAACCTACGAGCAGTACTTC
once	TRBV15	TRBD2	TRBJ2-5	CATIRFGGLSGGTQYF	TGTGCCACCATTCGGTTTGGGGGACTCAGCGGGGGGACCCAGTACTTC
.	TRBV6-1	.	TRBJ1-5	CASSSTLVQPQHF	TGTGCCAGCAGTTCGACATTGGTTCAGCCCCAGCATTTT
.	TRBV2	.	TRBJ1-2	CASSVANYGYTF	TGTGCCAGCAGTGTGGCTAACTATGGCTACACCTTC
.	TRBV7-2	.	TRBJ2-1	CASSATGGSRIYNEQFF	TGTGCCAGCAGCGCGACTGGGGGGAGCCGAATATACAATGAGCAGTTCTTC
.	TRBV7-2	TRBD1	TRBJ2-1	CASSLSRGSYNEQFF	TGTGCCAGCAGCTTATCCAGGGGGTCCTACAATGAGCAGTTCTTC
.	TRBV6-5	.	TRBJ2-3	CASSYSLAQSGTQYF	TGTGCCAGCAGTTATTCCCTCGCCCAGTCGGGTACGCAGTATTTT
.	TRBV28	.	TRBJ1-5	CASSRVGPQHF	TGTGCCAGCAGCCGGGTTGGGCCCCAGCATTTT
.	TRBV7-2	TRBD1	TRBJ1-1	CASSLQGVVGTEAFF	TGTGCCAGCAGCTTGCAGGGGGTGGTAGGCACTGAAGCTTTCTTT
.	TRBV11-2	TRBD2	TRBJ2-2	CASSLVGGGPGELFF	TGTGCCAGCAGCTTAGTAGGCGGGGGGCCCGGGGAGCTGTTTTTT
.	TRBV6-5	.	TRBJ2-1	CASSYDGRRSYNEQFF	TGTGCCAGCAGTTACGACGGGCGACGCTCCTACAATGAGCAGTTCTTC
.	TRBV19	.	TRBJ2-5	CASTLEARVQETQYF	TGTGCCAGTACCCTAGAGGCGAGGGTGCAAGAGACCCAGTACTTC
.	TRBV30	.	TRBJ1-4	CARVPGLIGVVKEKLFF	TGTGCCCGAGTCCCCGGATTAATAGGAGTAGTTAAAGAAAAACTGTTTTTT
once	TRBV18	.	TRBJ1-3	CASSGTGPGSGNTIYF	TGTGCCAGCTCAGGAACTGGACCGGGCTCTGGAAACACCATATATTTT
.	TRBV6-5	TRBD1	TRBJ1-1	CASSYNRGTEAFF	TGTGCCAGCAGTTACAACAGGGGCACTGAAGCTTTCTTT
.	TRBV19	TRBD2	TRBJ2-1	CASSIDLLAGLSYNEQFF	TGTGCCAGTAGTATAGATCTACTAGCGGGTCTCTCCTACAATGAGCAGTTCTTC
once	TRBV6-4	.	TRBJ1-3	CASPTQADPGNTIYF	TGTGCCAGCCCGACTCAGGCAGACCCTGGAAACACCATATATTTT
once	TRBV11-2	TRBD1	TRBJ1-2	CASSLGGSGGYGYTF	TGTGCCAGCAGCTTAGGCGGGTCAGGGGGGTATGGCTACACCTTC
.	TRBV28	.	TRBJ1-5	CASSLDYNQPQHF	TGTGCCAGCAGTTTGGATTACAATCAGCCCCAGCATTTT
.	TRBV28	TRBD1	TRBJ1-2	CASRVQGIYGYTF	TGTGCCAGCAGGGTACAGGGGATCTATGGCTACACCTTC
.	TRBV7-3	.	TRBJ2-7	CASSPSNPSYEQYF	TGTGCCAGCAGCCCCAGTAACCCCTCCTACGAGCAGTACTTC
.	TRBV5-1	.	TRBJ2-7	CASSLTSPNYEQYF	TGCGCCAGCAGCTTGACTAGCCCGAACTACGAGCAGTACTTC
.	TRBV2	.	TRBJ2-7	CASSRGFYEQYF	TGTGCCAGCAGCAGGGGATTCTACGAGCAGTACTTC
.	TRBV14	TRBD1	TRBJ1-4	CASSRRGGWFGGEKLFF	TGTGCCAGCAGCCGACGAGGGGGCTGGTTTGGGGGCGAAAAACTGTTTTTT
.	TRBV5-1	.	TRBJ2-7	CASSLEPAYEQYF	TGCGCCAGCAGCTTAGAGCCAGCCTACGAGCAGTACTTC
.	TRBV28	.	TRBJ2-1	CASTLRGDTYNEQFF	TGTGCCAGCACTCTTCGGGGGGACACCTACAATGAGCAGTTCTTC
.	TRBV5-4	.	TRBJ1-1	CASSLDGFTEAFF	TGTGCCAGCAGCTTGGATGGTTTCACTGAAGCTTTCTTT
.	TRBV9	TRBD1	TRBJ1-2	CASLHRGGYGYTF	TGTGCCAGCCTTCACAGGGGAGGCTATGGCTACACCTTC
.	TRBV28	.	TRBJ1-2	CASSPSDRPPGYGYTF	TGTGCCAGCAGCCCCTCGGACCGCCCGCCCGGGTATGGCTACACCTTC
.	TRBV5-4	TRBD1	TRBJ1-3	CASSRDSFSGNTIYF	TGTGCCAGCAGCCGGGACAGCTTCTCTGGAAACACCATATATTTT